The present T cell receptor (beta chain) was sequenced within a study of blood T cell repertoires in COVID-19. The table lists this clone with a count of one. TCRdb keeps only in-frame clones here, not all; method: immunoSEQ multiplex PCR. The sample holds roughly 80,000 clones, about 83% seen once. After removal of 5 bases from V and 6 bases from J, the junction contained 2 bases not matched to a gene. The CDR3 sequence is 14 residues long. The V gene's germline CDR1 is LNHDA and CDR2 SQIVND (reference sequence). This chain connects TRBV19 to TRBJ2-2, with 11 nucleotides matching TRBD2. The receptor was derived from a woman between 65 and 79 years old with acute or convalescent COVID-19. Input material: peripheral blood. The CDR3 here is CASSGLAGPGELFF. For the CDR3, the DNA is TGTGCCAGTAGTGGACTAGCGGGCCCCGGGGAGCTGTTTTTT.